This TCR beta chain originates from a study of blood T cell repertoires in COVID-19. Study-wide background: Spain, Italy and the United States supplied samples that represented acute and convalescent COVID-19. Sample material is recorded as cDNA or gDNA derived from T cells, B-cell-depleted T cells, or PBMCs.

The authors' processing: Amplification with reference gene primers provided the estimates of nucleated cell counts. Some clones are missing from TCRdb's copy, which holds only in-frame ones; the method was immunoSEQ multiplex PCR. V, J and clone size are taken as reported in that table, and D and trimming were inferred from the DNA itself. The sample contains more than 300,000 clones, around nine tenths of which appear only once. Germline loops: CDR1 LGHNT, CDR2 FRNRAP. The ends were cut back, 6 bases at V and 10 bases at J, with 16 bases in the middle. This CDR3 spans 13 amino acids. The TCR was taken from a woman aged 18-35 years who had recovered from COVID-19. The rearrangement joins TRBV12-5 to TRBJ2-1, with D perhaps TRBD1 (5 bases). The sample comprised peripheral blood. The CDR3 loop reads CASGDTGEIEQFF. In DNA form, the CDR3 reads TGTGCTAGTGGGGACACAGGTGAGATCGAGCAGTTCTTC. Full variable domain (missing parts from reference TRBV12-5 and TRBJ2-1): DARVTQTPRHKVTEMGQEVTMRCQPILGHNTVFWYRQTMMQGLELLAYFRNRAPLDDSGMPKDRFSAEMPDATLATLKIQPSEPRDSAVYFCASGDTGEIEQFFGPGTRLTVL.